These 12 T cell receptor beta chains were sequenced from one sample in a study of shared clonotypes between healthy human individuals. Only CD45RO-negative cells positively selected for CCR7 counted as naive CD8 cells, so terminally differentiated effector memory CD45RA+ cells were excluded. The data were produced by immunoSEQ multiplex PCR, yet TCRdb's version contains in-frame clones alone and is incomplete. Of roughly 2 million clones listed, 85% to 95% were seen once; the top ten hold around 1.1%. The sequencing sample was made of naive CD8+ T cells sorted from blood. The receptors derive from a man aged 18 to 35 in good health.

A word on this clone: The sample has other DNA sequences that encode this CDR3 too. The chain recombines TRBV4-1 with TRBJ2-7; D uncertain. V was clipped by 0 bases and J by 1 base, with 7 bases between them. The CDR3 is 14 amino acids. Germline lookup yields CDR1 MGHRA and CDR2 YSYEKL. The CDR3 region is CASSQDDSSYEQYF. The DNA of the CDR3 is TGCGCCAGCAGCCAAGATGACTCTTCCTACGAGCAGTACTTC.

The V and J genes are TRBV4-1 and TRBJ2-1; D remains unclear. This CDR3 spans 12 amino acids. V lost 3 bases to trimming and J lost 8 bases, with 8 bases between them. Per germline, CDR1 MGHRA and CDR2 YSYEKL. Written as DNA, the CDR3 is TGCGCCAGCAGCCAGAGAGGCGATGAGCAGTTCTTC. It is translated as CASSQRGDEQFF.

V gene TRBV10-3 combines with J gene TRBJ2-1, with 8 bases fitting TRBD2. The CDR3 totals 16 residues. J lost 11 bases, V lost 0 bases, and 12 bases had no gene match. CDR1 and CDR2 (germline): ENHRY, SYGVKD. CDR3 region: CAISESPTSAEGQQFF. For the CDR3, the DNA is TGTGCCATCAGTGAGTCCCCGACTAGCGCAGAGGGCCAGCAGTTCTTC.

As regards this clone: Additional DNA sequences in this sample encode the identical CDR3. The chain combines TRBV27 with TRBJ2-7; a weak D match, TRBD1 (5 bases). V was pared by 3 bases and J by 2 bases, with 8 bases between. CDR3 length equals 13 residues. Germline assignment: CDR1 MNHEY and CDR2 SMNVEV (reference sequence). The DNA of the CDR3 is TGTGCCAGCAGTTTCGACAGTACCTACGAGCAGTACTTC. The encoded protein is CASSFDSTYEQYF.

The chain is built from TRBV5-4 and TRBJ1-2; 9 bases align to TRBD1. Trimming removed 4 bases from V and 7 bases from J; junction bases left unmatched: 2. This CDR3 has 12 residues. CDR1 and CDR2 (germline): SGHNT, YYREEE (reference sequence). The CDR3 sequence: CASSGDRVGYTF. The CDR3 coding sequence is TGTGCCAGCAGCGGGGACAGGGTTGGCTACACCTTC.

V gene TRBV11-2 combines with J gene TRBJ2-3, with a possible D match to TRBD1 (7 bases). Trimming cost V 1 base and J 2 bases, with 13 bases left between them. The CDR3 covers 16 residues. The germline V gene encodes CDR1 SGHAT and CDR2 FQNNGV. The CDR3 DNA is TGTGCCAGCAGCTTAGCAGGGGGGTCCCTCACAGATACGCAGTATTTT. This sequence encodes CASSLAGGSLTDTQYF.

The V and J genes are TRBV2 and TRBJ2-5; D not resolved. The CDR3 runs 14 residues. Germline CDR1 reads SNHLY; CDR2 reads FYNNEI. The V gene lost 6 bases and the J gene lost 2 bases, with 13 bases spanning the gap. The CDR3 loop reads CASRGDLVQETQYF. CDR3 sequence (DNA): TGTGCCAGCAGGGGTGACCTAGTACAAGAGACCCAGTACTTC.

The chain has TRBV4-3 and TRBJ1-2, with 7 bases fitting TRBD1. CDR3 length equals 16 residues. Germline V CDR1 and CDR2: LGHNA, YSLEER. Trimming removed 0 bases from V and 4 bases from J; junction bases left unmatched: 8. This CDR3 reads CASSQENQGVGYGYTF. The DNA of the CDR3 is TGCGCCAGCAGCCAAGAAAACCAGGGGGTTGGCTATGGCTACACCTTC.

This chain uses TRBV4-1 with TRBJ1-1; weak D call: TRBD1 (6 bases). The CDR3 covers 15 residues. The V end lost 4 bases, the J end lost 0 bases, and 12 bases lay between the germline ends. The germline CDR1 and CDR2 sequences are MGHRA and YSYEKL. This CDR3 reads CASSPRDTMNTEAFF. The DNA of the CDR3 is TGCGCCAGCAGCCCCCGGGACACAATGAACACTGAAGCTTTCTTT.

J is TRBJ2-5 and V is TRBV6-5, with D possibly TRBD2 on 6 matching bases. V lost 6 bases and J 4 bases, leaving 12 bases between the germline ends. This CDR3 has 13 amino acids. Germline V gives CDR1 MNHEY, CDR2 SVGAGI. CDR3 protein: CASSDPGVETQYF. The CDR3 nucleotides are TGTGCCAGCAGCGACCCGGGGGTAGAGACCCAGTACTTC.

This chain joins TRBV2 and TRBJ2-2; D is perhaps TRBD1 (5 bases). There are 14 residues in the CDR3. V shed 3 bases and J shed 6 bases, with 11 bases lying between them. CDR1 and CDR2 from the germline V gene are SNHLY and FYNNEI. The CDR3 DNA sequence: TGTGCCAGCAGTGAGTGGCAGGGCCCCGGGGAGCTGTTTTTT. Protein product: CASSEWQGPGELFF.

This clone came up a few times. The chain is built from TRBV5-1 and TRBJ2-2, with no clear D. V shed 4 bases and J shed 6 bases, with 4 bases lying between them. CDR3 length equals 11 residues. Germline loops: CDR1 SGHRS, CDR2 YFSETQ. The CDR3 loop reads CASSLPGELFF. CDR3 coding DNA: TGCGCCAGCAGCCTGCCCGGGGAGCTGTTTTTT.